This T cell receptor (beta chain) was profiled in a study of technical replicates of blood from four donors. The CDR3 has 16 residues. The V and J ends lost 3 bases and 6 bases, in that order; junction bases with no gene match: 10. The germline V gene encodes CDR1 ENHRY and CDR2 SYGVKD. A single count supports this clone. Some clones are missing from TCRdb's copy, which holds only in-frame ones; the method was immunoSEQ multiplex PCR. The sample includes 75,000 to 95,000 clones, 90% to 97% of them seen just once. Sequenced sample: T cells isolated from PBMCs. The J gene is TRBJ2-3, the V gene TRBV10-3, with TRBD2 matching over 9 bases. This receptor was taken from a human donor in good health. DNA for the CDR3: TGTGCCATCAGTGAAGGCGGGAGGGCCCCCAGCGATACGCAGTATTTT. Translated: CAISEGGRAPSDTQYF.